The sequence of this TCR beta chain was determined in a study of regulatory T cells in long-lasting Graves disease. This clonotype showed up just a few times. Time point: newly diagnosed GD, antithyroid drugs for less than 3 months. PBMC RNA was the source of the TCR library. Arm-PCR of CDR3 regions with iRepertoire HTBI primers generated TCR beta libraries. As processed by the authors: Across all samples, just over 60 TRBV segments and about 14 TRBJ segments were identified. TCRdb redid the calling of the multiplex PCR reads with MiXCR, one entry per CDR3 protein. These V and J calls rely on TCRdb rather than the paper's analysis. Among more than 450,000 distinct CDR3 sequences listed, 15% to 20% were seen once. This CDR3 comprises 14 residues. After removal of 7 bases from V and 6 bases from J, the junction contained 9 bases not matched to a gene. Germline V gene sequence: CDR1 WNHNN, CDR2 SYGVQD (reference sequence).

These data were likewise used in another study, on T cells in Graves' hyperthyroidism and ophthalmopathy.

The gene calls are TRBV10-1 and TRBJ2-3, with 8 bases lining up with TRBD2. The material sequenced was peripheral blood mononuclear cells (PBMCs), taken at new diagnosis, from a patient treated with antithyroid drugs. The sequence derives from a man between 40 and 49 years old with Graves disease. The CDR3 region has the DNA TGCGCCAGCAACAGCGGGAGTAATGACGATACGCAGTATTTT. The encoded protein is CASNSGSNDDTQYF.